A single sample is the source of the 23 T cell receptor beta chains below, sequenced in a study of T cell clonality in common variable immunodeficiency (dated by TCRdb to between 2014 and 2017). Paper-wide results and their limitations: CVID TCRbeta sequences reportedly showed fewer deletions and N-nucleotide insertions and lacked highly modified clones with 13 or more V deletions.

Libraries were constructed by the immunoSEQ multiplex PCR assay. TCRdb holds this immuneACCESS table with in-frame rearrangements only. Some clones are missing; in checked studies, unresolved V genes explain under half, and the rest has no known cause. Here the sample lists tens of thousands of clones, none seen once only. The leading ten clones occupy 5.5% to 7% of the sample. For these receptors, no antigen is known. The sequencing sample was made of peripheral blood mononuclear cells. The receptor source for this set is a human donor with common variable immunodeficiency.

This clone was seen repeatedly, ten times or more. The read is 3 residues too short to cover the CDR3 end, so that end is filled in from the germline J gene. This rearrangement joins TRBV29-1 to TRBJ2-1; 7 bases line up with TRBD1. Germline-derived CDR1 and CDR2 are SQVTM and ANQGSEA. With 5 bases clipped from V and 8 bases from J, the junction kept 12 bases outside the gene matches. The CDR3 is 14 amino acids. CDR3 DNA, as far as it was read: TGCAGCGTTCCCGACAGGGCCAGGTGGGATGAG. Amino acid sequence: CSVPDRARWDE. The full-length CDR3 reads as CSVPDRARWDEQFF.

Comment on this clone: The CDR3 end falls 3 residues outside the read, so it is completed with the germline J gene. This sequence joins TRBV20-1 and TRBJ2-7; 8 bases fit TRBD1. The V and J ends lost 4 bases and 1 base, in that order; junction bases with no gene match: 3. In germline, CDR1 is DFQATT, CDR2 SNEGSKA (reference sequence). The CDR3 is made up of 13 amino acids. CDR3 amino acids: CSAMGQESYEQYF. The CDR3 bases that were read are TGCAGTGCTATGGGACAGGAATCCTACGAG.

For this clone: The read halts 3 residues ahead of the CDR3 end, with the missing end drawn from the germline J gene. The rearrangement links TRBV18 to TRBJ2-7; D unresolved. This CDR3 has 13 residues. The V end was cut by 3 bases, the J end by 2 bases, with 8 bases between. Germline V gene lookup returns CDR1 KGHSH and CDR2 LQKENI. Partial CDR3 DNA: TGTGCCAGCTCACCTGGGCAGCCCTACGAG. It is translated as CASSPGQPYE. The whole CDR3 region reads CASSPGQPYEQYF.

As concerns this clone: Read sequence stops 3 residues before the CDR3 end, and the germline J gene provides the missing end. The chain has TRBV19 and TRBJ1-5, with a weak D call TRBD1 (5 bases). The CDR3 covers 14 residues. V was clipped by 8 bases and J by 5 bases, with 16 bases between them. Germline CDR1 and CDR2: LNHDA and SQIVND (reference sequence). CDR3 DNA (partial): TGTGCCAGTCAGACGGGGGGGTTGGATCAGCCC. Translated, it gives CASQTGGLDQP. The entire CDR3 protein is CASQTGGLDQPQHF. Full variable domain (missing parts from reference TRBV19 and TRBJ1-5): DGGITQSPKYLFRKEGQNVTLSCEQNLNHDAMYWYRQDPGQGLRLIYYSQIVNDFQKGDIAEGYSVSREKKESFPLTVTSAQKNPTAFYLCASQTGGLDQPQHFGDGTRLSIL.

This clone was recorded a few times. The CDR3 goes on 3 residues after the read ends, and that part is filled in from the germline J gene. This chain links TRBV5-1 with TRBJ1-2; D perhaps matches TRBD1 (6 bases). Germline lookup yields CDR1 SGHRS and CDR2 YFSETQ. This CDR3 is built from 17 residues. The V end was cut by 0 bases, the J end by 6 bases, with 21 bases between. CDR3 amino acids: CASSLAPRPKGDDGYTF. The CDR3 bases that were read are TGCGCCAGCAGCTTGGCCCCTCGCCCGAAGGGGGATGATGGC. Full variable domain (remainder filled in from reference TRBV5-1 and TRBJ1-2): KAGVTQTPRYLIKTRGQQVTLSCSPISGHRSVSWYQQTPGQGLQFLFEYFSETQRNKGNFPGRFSGRQFSNSRSEMNVSTLELGDSALYLCASSLAPRPKGDDGYTFGSGTRLTVV.

This clone was recorded at least ten times. The DNA ends 3 residues before the CDR3 does, and the rest of the CDR3 is filled in from the germline J gene. V is TRBV2 and J is TRBJ2-2; weak D call: TRBD1 (6 bases). CDR3 length: 13 residues. Germline-derived CDR1 and CDR2 are SNHLY and FYNNEI. With 9 bases removed from V and 4 bases from J, the gap between germline ends came to 12 bases. Partial CDR3 DNA: TGTGCCAGACAGACAGGACGCACCGGGGAG. It encodes CARQTGRTGE. The whole CDR3 protein reads CARQTGRTGELFF.

A note on this clone: Read sequence stops 3 residues before the CDR3 end, and the germline J gene provides the missing end. V and J are TRBV6-1 and TRBJ2-5; the match to TRBD2 covers 10 bases. The germline gives CDR1 MNHNS, CDR2 SASEGT. The V segment lost 1 base and the J segment 5 bases; nucleotides outside the gene matches: 7. The CDR3 spans 16 residues. The CDR3 DNA, read in part, is TGTGCCAGCAGTGAAGTGAGCAAGCGGGGGGGTGAGACC. This encodes CASSEVSKRGGET. The entire CDR3 is CASSEVSKRGGETQYF.

This clone was detected many times. The read ends 3 residues before the CDR3 terminus; that terminus is restored from the germline J gene. The chain links TRBV7-3 to TRBJ2-7; 10 nucleotides line up with TRBD1. The CDR3 extends over 14 amino acids. Germline-derived CDR1 and CDR2 are SGHTA and FQGTGA. The V and J ends lost 6 bases and 2 bases, in that order; junction bases with no gene match: 4. The covered CDR3 bases are TGTGCCAGCAGTCCGGGACAGGGGCCCTACGAG. Translation gives CASSPGQGPYE. The whole CDR3 sequence reads CASSPGQGPYEQYF.

In the case of this clone: The missing CDR3 end, 3 residues past where the read stops, is filled in from the germline J gene. The chain combines TRBV6-1 with TRBJ2-5; perhaps TRBD1 as D (5 bases). The germline V gene encodes CDR1 MNHNS and CDR2 SASEGT. The CDR3 has 15 amino acids. The V end was cut by 0 bases, the J end by 5 bases, with 13 bases between. The sequenced CDR3 bases are TGTGCCAGCAGTGAAGCGCGGCAGGGCACCGAGACC. This encodes CASSEARQGTET. The full CDR3 protein is CASSEARQGTETQYF.

Remarks on this clone: The read comes to an end 3 residues before the CDR3 does, leaving the germline J gene to fill in the end. This chain uses TRBV19 with TRBJ1-2; TRBD1 matches 12 bases. The germline CDR1 and CDR2 sequences are LNHDA and SQIVND (reference sequence). The CDR3 is 16 amino acids. Unmatched junction bases numbered 8, after V lost 4 bases and J lost 5 bases. CDR3 region: CASSNPGQGAAYGYTF. Incomplete CDR3 DNA: TGTGCCAGTAGTAACCCGGGACAGGGGGCTGCATATGGC. The variable domain in full, with the rest retrieved from reference TRBV19 and TRBJ1-2, is DGGITQSPKYLFRKEGQNVTLSCEQNLNHDAMYWYRQDPGQGLRLIYYSQIVNDFQKGDIAEGYSVSREKKESFPLTVTSAQKNPTAFYLCASSNPGQGAAYGYTFGSGTRLTVV.

CDR3 DNA (partial): TGTGCCAGCGAGCCTAACCCCTACGAG. Translation: CASEPNPYE. The whole CDR3 is CASEPNPYEQYF. The chain employs TRBV2 and TRBJ2-7; D call uncertain. Coverage ceases 3 residues before the CDR3 finishes, and the germline J gene fills in the end. The germline V and J ends were trimmed by 8 bases and 2 bases, with 10 bases remaining between them. The CDR3 consists of 12 residues. Germline V gene sequence: CDR1 SNHLY, CDR2 FYNNEI.

This clone was observed many times. The read stops 3 residues short of the end of the CDR3; the missing end is completed from the germline J gene. The chain is built from TRBV29-1 and TRBJ2-1, with a weak D call TRBD1 (6 bases). The germline CDR1 and CDR2 sequences are SQVTM and ANQGSEA. The V gene lost 3 bases and the J gene lost 6 bases, with 15 bases spanning the gap. This CDR3 has 14 residues. CDR3 amino acids: CSVDPGQGSNEQFF. The CDR3 DNA, read in part, is TGCAGCGTTGACCCCGGGCAGGGGAGCAATGAG.

A remark on this clone: The read comes to an end 3 residues before the CDR3 does, leaving the germline J gene to fill in the end. The chain combines TRBV19 with TRBJ1-4, with a tentative D call TRBD1 (6 bases). Germline V gives CDR1 LNHDA, CDR2 SQIVND (reference sequence). Between the trimmed V and J ends, which lost 6 bases and 5 bases, there was a span of 13 bases. The CDR3 consists of 14 residues. The CDR3 sequence: CASSSGQGNEKLFF. The part of the CDR3 DNA that was read is TGTGCCAGTAGCTCGGGGCAGGGGAATGAAAAA. The whole variable domain, remainder taken from reference TRBV19 and TRBJ1-4, is DGGITQSPKYLFRKEGQNVTLSCEQNLNHDAMYWYRQDPGQGLRLIYYSQIVNDFQKGDIAEGYSVSREKKESFPLTVTSAQKNPTAFYLCASSSGQGNEKLFFGSGTQLSVL.

Regarding this clone: The read terminates 3 residues ahead of where the CDR3 ends, so the germline J gene completes it. The chain is built from TRBV18 and TRBJ2-3, with TRBD2 as a possible D gene (6 bases). From germline, CDR1 is KGHSH and CDR2 LQKENI. The CDR3 runs to 16 residues. Trimming pared 6 bases from V and 1 base from J, leaving 17 bases between. The part of the CDR3 DNA that was read is TGTGCCAGCTCCCGGTCTAGTACGGGGGGCACAGATACG. It translates to CASSRSSTGGTDT. The CDR3 in its entirety is CASSRSSTGGTDTQYF.

The sample holds a few counts of this clone. From the germline J gene comes the end of the CDR3, since the read stops 3 residues before it. The chain recombines TRBV6-1 with TRBJ1-1; D ambiguous. V was shortened by 4 bases and J by 4 bases, with 10 bases between the two germline ends. The CDR3 loop spans 13 amino acids. Germline V gene sequence: CDR1 MNHNS, CDR2 SASEGT. The CDR3 sequence: CASSALGTTEAFF. The CDR3 DNA, read in part, is TGTGCCAGCAGTGCCCTAGGAACCACTGAA.

This clone was detected a few times. The DNA ends 3 residues before the CDR3 does, and the rest of the CDR3 is filled in from the germline J gene. The rearrangement uses TRBV7-3 and TRBJ2-7; weak D call: TRBD1 (5 bases). Germline CDR1 SGHTA, CDR2 FQGTGA. This CDR3 comprises 13 residues. Trimming shortened V by 2 bases and J by 5 bases, and 10 bases separated the two germline ends. The CDR3 sequence is CASSLQGRDEQYF. The DNA read from the CDR3 is TGTGCCAGCAGCTTACAGGGCAGAGACGAG.

This clone was seen many times. CDR3 bases read: TGTGCCAGCAGCTTTCAGGGCGGGGCTGAA. It is translated as CASSFQGGAE. The complete CDR3 reads CASSFQGGAEAFF. The chain recombines TRBV13 with TRBJ1-1, with D tentatively TRBD1 (5 bases). The CDR3 end is not reached by the read, which stops 3 residues before it; the germline J gene fills it in. Trimming took off 3 bases at V and 6 bases at J, with 11 bases between the two ends. Germline V gene data show CDR1 as PRHDT and CDR2 as FYEKMQ (reference sequence). CDR3 length: 13 amino acids.

This clone was recorded at least ten times. The CDR3 goes on 3 residues after the read ends, and that part is filled in from the germline J gene. This sequence joins TRBV29-1 and TRBJ2-7; 10 bases are shared with TRBD1. The CDR3 is 13 residues long. The V gene's germline CDR1 is SQVTM and CDR2 ANQGSEA. The J segment lost 2 bases and the V segment lost 6 bases, leaving 4 bases of the junction unmatched. The sequenced part of the CDR3 DNA is TGCAGCGTCACCGGGACAGGGGCCTACGAG. This gives the protein CSVTGTGAYE. The complete CDR3 reads CSVTGTGAYEQYF.

There are a few counts of this clone. The read finishes 3 residues shy of the CDR3 end, and the germline J gene is used to complete it. The rearrangement uses TRBV19 and TRBJ2-2, with TRBD1 as a possible D gene (6 bases). The germline gives CDR1 LNHDA, CDR2 SQIVND (reference sequence). The CDR3 spans 14 residues. V was cut by 6 bases and J by 0 bases, with 8 bases left in between. CDR3: CASRQGSNTGELFF. The part of the CDR3 DNA that was read is TGTGCCAGTAGACAGGGCTCGAACACCGGGGAG.

A few counts support this clone. The missing CDR3 end, 3 residues past where the read stops, is filled in from the germline J gene. The J gene is TRBJ1-6, the V gene TRBV7-6; 8 bases map to TRBD1. Germline V gene data show CDR1 as SGHVS and CDR2 as FNYEAQ. Losses at the gene ends were 1 base for V and 10 bases for J; bases not matched to a gene: 6. The CDR3 sequence is 15 residues long. Partial CDR3 DNA: TGTGCCAGCAGCTTAGTTAGGGACAGGAGATCACCC. Its protein is CASSLVRDRRSP. The CDR3 in full is CASSLVRDRRSPLHF.

This clone is classed as medium-sized. The read ends 3 residues early relative to the CDR3; the germline J gene fills the gap. This chain links TRBV15 with TRBJ2-7, with D perhaps TRBD2 (6 bases). Germline V CDR1 and CDR2: LNHNV, YYDKDF (reference sequence). Trimming removed 1 base at V and 2 bases at J, with 24 bases between. The CDR3 extends over 19 amino acids. CDR3 DNA, as far as it was read: TGTGCCACCAGCAGAGCCATTCGAACCCTAGCGTTGAGGACCTACGAG. This codes for CATSRAIRTLALRTYE. In full, the CDR3 reads CATSRAIRTLALRTYEQYF.

This clone was seen ten or more times. Read sequence stops 3 residues before the CDR3 end, and the germline J gene provides the missing end. The chain links TRBV13 to TRBJ2-1, with TRBD2 matching 13 bases. Germline values: CDR1 PRHDT, CDR2 FYEKMQ (reference sequence). V shed 4 bases and J 7 bases; nucleotides not matched to a gene: 4. The CDR3 has 15 amino acids. The CDR3 bases that were read are TGTGCCAGCAGCTCCCAGGGACTAGCGGGGAATGAG. The encoded protein is CASSSQGLAGNE. The entire CDR3 is CASSSQGLAGNEQFF.

This clone has a handful of counts. The sequence runs out 3 residues before the end of the CDR3; the remainder is reconstructed from the germline J gene. The chain has TRBV5-1 and TRBJ2-5; 13 bases are shared with TRBD2. Per the germline V gene, CDR1 is SGHRS and CDR2 is YFSETQ. V lost 0 bases and J lost 5; bases outside the gene matches: 7. This CDR3 is 17 amino acids long. CDR3 loop: CASSLARLAGGVETQYF. Partial CDR3 DNA: TGCGCCAGCAGCTTGGCCCGACTAGCGGGGGGTGTGGAGACC.